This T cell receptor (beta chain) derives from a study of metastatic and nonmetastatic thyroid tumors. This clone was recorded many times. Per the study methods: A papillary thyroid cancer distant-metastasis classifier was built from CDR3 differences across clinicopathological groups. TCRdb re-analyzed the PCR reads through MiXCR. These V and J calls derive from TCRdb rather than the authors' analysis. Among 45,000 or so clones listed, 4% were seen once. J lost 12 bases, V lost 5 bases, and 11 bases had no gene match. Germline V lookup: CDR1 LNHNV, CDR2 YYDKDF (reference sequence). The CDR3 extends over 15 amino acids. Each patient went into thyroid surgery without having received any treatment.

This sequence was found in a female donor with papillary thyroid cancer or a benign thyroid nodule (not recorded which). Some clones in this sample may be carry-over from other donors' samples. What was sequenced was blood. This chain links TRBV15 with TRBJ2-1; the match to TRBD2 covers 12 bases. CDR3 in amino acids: CATSYPGLAGQGQFF. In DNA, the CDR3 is TGTGCCACCAGCTATCCGGGACTAGCGGGCCAGGGGCAGTTCTTC.